A selection of T cell receptor beta chains follows, all from one sample in a study of blood T cell repertoires in COVID-19. Sequenced by immunoSEQ multiplex PCR; TCRdb stores in-frame clones only, minus some. The sample shows about 180,000 clones, 80% to 90% of them seen only once. The specimen sequenced was peripheral blood. The receptors shown here come from a man in his forties with active or convalescent COVID-19. Both conserved end residues are part of each CDR3. A D gene is named only where the DNA matches it firmly. Clone size, where shown, is once, few, many, or a class for clones that have expanded.

CDR3 length: 15
D gene: -
V gene: TRBV4-1
clone size: -
J gene: TRBJ1-2
CDR3 DNA: TGCGCCAGCAGTCCTCTGGGGCAGGGGCACTATGGCTACACCTTC
CDR3 protein: CASSPLGQGHYGYTF

CDR3 length: 15
D gene: -
V gene: TRBV11-2
clone size: -
J gene: TRBJ2-7
CDR3 DNA: TGTGCCAGCAGCTTAGTTGGGCAGGGTTCCTACGAGCAGTACTTC
CDR3 protein: CASSLVGQGSYEQYF

CDR3 length: 16
D gene: TRBD1
V gene: TRBV28
clone size: -
J gene: TRBJ1-2
CDR3 DNA: TGTGCCAGCAGTCCCCGGACAGGGGGAGCTAACTATGGCTACACCTTC
CDR3 protein: CASSPRTGGANYGYTF

CDR3 length: 14
D gene: -
V gene: TRBV9
clone size: -
J gene: TRBJ1-3
CDR3 DNA: TGTGCCAGCAGCGTAGACAGAGCTGGAAACACCATATATTTT
CDR3 protein: CASSVDRAGNTIYF

CDR3 length: 13
D gene: -
V gene: TRBV19
clone size: -
J gene: TRBJ1-2
CDR3 DNA: TGTGCCAGCGGGGTAGGTTATGACTATGGCTACACCTTC
CDR3 protein: CASGVGYDYGYTF

CDR3 length: 15
D gene: TRBD1
V gene: TRBV25-1
clone size: -
J gene: TRBJ1-1
CDR3 DNA: TGTGCCAGCAGTCCCAACAGGGGGTTAGTCACTGAAGCTTTCTTT
CDR3 protein: CASSPNRGLVTEAFF

CDR3 length: 15
D gene: TRBD1
V gene: TRBV5-6
clone size: -
J gene: TRBJ1-1
CDR3 DNA: TGTGCCAGCAGCGACAGACAGGGTTTAAGCACTGAAGCTTTCTTT
CDR3 protein: CASSDRQGLSTEAFF

CDR3 length: 14
D gene: TRBD1
V gene: TRBV4-2
clone size: -
J gene: TRBJ2-7
CDR3 DNA: TGTGCCAGCAGCCAAGGGACAGGAAACTACGAGCAGTACTTC
CDR3 protein: CASSQGTGNYEQYF

CDR3 length: 11
D gene: -
V gene: TRBV10-1
clone size: -
J gene: TRBJ2-7
CDR3 DNA: TGCGCCAGCAGTAGGGGGTACGAGCAGTACTTC
CDR3 protein: CASSRGYEQYF

CDR3 length: 13
D gene: -
V gene: TRBV30
clone size: -
J gene: TRBJ1-5
CDR3 DNA: TGTGCCTGGAGTGTACAGGAAAGTCAGCCCCAGCATTTT
CDR3 protein: CAWSVQESQPQHF

CDR3 length: 14
D gene: TRBD1
V gene: TRBV2
clone size: -
J gene: TRBJ1-5
CDR3 DNA: TGTGCCAGCAGTGCGGGACAGGGTAATCAGCCCCAGCATTTT
CDR3 protein: CASSAGQGNQPQHF

CDR3 length: 15
D gene: TRBD1
V gene: TRBV6-1
clone size: -
J gene: TRBJ2-5
CDR3 DNA: TGTGCCAGCAGTGAAAAGCCAGGGGGTTGGGAGACCCAGTACTTC
CDR3 protein: CASSEKPGGWETQYF

CDR3 length: 14
D gene: -
V gene: TRBV2
clone size: -
J gene: TRBJ1-1
CDR3 DNA: TGTGCCAGCAGACATGACATACCAGGGACTGAAGCTTTCTTT
CDR3 protein: CASRHDIPGTEAFF

CDR3 length: 11
D gene: -
V gene: TRBV30
clone size: -
J gene: TRBJ2-7
CDR3 DNA: TGTGCCTGGTCAGGGGTCTACGAGCAGTACTTC
CDR3 protein: CAWSGVYEQYF

CDR3 length: 18
D gene: TRBD1
V gene: TRBV27
clone size: -
J gene: TRBJ2-1
CDR3 DNA: TGTGCCAGCAGTTTATCCATGTCCGGGGCAGGGGGAGAAAATGAGCAGTTCTTC
CDR3 protein: CASSLSMSGAGGENEQFF

CDR3 length: 13
D gene: -
V gene: TRBV5-6
clone size: -
J gene: TRBJ1-1
CDR3 DNA: TGTGCCAGCAGCGTCAGAGGAAACACTGAAGCTTTCTTT
CDR3 protein: CASSVRGNTEAFF

CDR3 length: 15
D gene: -
V gene: TRBV9
clone size: few
J gene: TRBJ1-1
CDR3 DNA: TGTGCCAGCAGCGTAGCAGACACCGGGAACACTGAAGCTTTCTTT
CDR3 protein: CASSVADTGNTEAFF

CDR3 length: 15
D gene: -
V gene: TRBV7-8
clone size: once
J gene: TRBJ1-1
CDR3 DNA: TGTGCCAGCAGCACCTACCCTACCATCAACACTGAAGCTTTCTTT
CDR3 protein: CASSTYPTINTEAFF

CDR3 length: 15
D gene: TRBD2
V gene: TRBV5-5
clone size: -
J gene: TRBJ2-2
CDR3 DNA: TGTGCCAGCAGCCCCCGCGGATGGGAGGGCGGGGAGCTGTTTTTT
CDR3 protein: CASSPRGWEGGELFF

CDR3 length: 15
D gene: TRBD1
V gene: TRBV6-5
clone size: -
J gene: TRBJ1-4
CDR3 DNA: TGTGCCAGCAGGAAGCCCGGGACAGTCAATGAAAAACTGTTTTTT
CDR3 protein: CASRKPGTVNEKLFF

CDR3 length: 12
D gene: -
V gene: TRBV7-9
clone size: -
J gene: TRBJ1-1
CDR3 DNA: TGTGCCAGCACTCCCGGTGGCACTGAAGCTTTCTTT
CDR3 protein: CASTPGGTEAFF

CDR3 length: 12
D gene: -
V gene: TRBV18
clone size: -
J gene: TRBJ1-1
CDR3 DNA: TGTGCCAGCTCACCCCCTGGATCGAGGGCTTTCTTT
CDR3 protein: CASSPPGSRAFF

CDR3 length: 14
D gene: -
V gene: TRBV7-2
clone size: -
J gene: TRBJ2-5
CDR3 DNA: TGTGCCAGCAGCAAAATGACTCGGGAGGAGACCCAGTACTTC
CDR3 protein: CASSKMTREETQYF

CDR3 length: 12
D gene: -
V gene: TRBV27
clone size: -
J gene: TRBJ1-2
CDR3 DNA: TGTGCCAGCAGTGAAGAAGGAGATGGCTACACCTTC
CDR3 protein: CASSEEGDGYTF

CDR3 length: 12
D gene: -
V gene: TRBV28
clone size: -
J gene: TRBJ1-1
CDR3 DNA: TGTGCCAGCCGTGAGGCGAACACTGAAGCTTTCTTT
CDR3 protein: CASREANTEAFF

CDR3 length: 17
D gene: TRBD2
V gene: TRBV5-1
clone size: -
J gene: TRBJ2-2
CDR3 DNA: TGCGCCAGCAGCCCGGGACTAGCGGCGGTTCGGACCGGGGAGCTGTTTTTT
CDR3 protein: CASSPGLAAVRTGELFF

CDR3 length: 16
D gene: TRBD1
V gene: TRBV5-1
clone size: -
J gene: TRBJ1-1
CDR3 DNA: TGCGCCAGCGTTAGGGGGACAGGGGGTTCGAACACTGAAGCTTTCTTT
CDR3 protein: CASVRGTGGSNTEAFF

CDR3 length: 14
D gene: -
V gene: TRBV29-1
clone size: -
J gene: TRBJ1-3
CDR3 DNA: TGCAGCGTTGATGGCGGTGTCTCTGGAAACACCATATATTTT
CDR3 protein: CSVDGGVSGNTIYF

CDR3 length: 16
D gene: TRBD2
V gene: TRBV11-2
clone size: -
J gene: TRBJ2-1
CDR3 DNA: TGTGCCAGCAGCTCCCCTCTAGCGGGGGGGCTCAATGAGCAGTTCTTC
CDR3 protein: CASSSPLAGGLNEQFF

CDR3 length: 15
D gene: TRBD1
V gene: TRBV6-5
clone size: few
J gene: TRBJ1-2
CDR3 DNA: TGTGCCAGCAGCCCCGGGACAGGGGCCAACTATGGCTACACCTTC
CDR3 protein: CASSPGTGANYGYTF

CDR3 length: 17
D gene: TRBD1
V gene: TRBV7-9
clone size: -
J gene: TRBJ2-3
CDR3 DNA: TGTGCCAGCAGCCAAAACCAACGGACAGGTAGACCAGATACGCAGTATTTT
CDR3 protein: CASSQNQRTGRPDTQYF

CDR3 length: 20
D gene: -
V gene: TRBV21-1
clone size: -
J gene: TRBJ2-7
CDR3 DNA: TGTGCCAGCACCACAAACGGGGGGACAGGGGCGTGCCCGAGCTCCTACGAGCAGTACTTC
CDR3 protein: CASTTNGGTGACPSSYEQYF

CDR3 length: 19
D gene: TRBD2
V gene: TRBV9
clone size: -
J gene: TRBJ2-1
CDR3 DNA: TGTGCCAGCAGCGCGACTAGCGGGGACGCTCGCCCCTCCTACAATGAGCAGTTCTTC
CDR3 protein: CASSATSGDARPSYNEQFF

CDR3 length: 15
D gene: TRBD1
V gene: TRBV5-5
clone size: -
J gene: TRBJ1-4
CDR3 DNA: TGTGCCAGCAGCGTTCCGGGACAGGGGAAGGAAAAACTGTTTTTT
CDR3 protein: CASSVPGQGKEKLFF

CDR3 length: 15
D gene: -
V gene: TRBV27
clone size: -
J gene: TRBJ1-1
CDR3 DNA: TGTGCCAGCAGTTTATCTTACAATATGAACACTGAAGCTTTCTTT
CDR3 protein: CASSLSYNMNTEAFF

CDR3 length: 14
D gene: TRBD1
V gene: TRBV28
clone size: -
J gene: TRBJ1-1
CDR3 DNA: TGTGCCAGCAGATGGACAGGGGGTCGGACTGAAGCTTTCTTT
CDR3 protein: CASRWTGGRTEAFF

CDR3 length: 16
D gene: TRBD1
V gene: TRBV6-5
clone size: -
J gene: TRBJ1-1
CDR3 DNA: TGTGCCAGCAGTTACCGTTGGGACAGGGGCGACACTGAAGCTTTCTTT
CDR3 protein: CASSYRWDRGDTEAFF

CDR3 length: 12
D gene: -
V gene: TRBV7-9
clone size: -
J gene: TRBJ2-7
CDR3 DNA: TGTGCCAGCAGCCGGGGTCAATTTGAGCAGTACTTC
CDR3 protein: CASSRGQFEQYF

CDR3 length: 18
D gene: TRBD1
V gene: TRBV5-1
clone size: -
J gene: TRBJ1-2
CDR3 DNA: TGCGCCAGCAGCTGGTATCCGGGACAGGGGGCTTACAACTATGGCTACACCTTC
CDR3 protein: CASSWYPGQGAYNYGYTF

CDR3 length: 12
D gene: -
V gene: TRBV29-1
clone size: -
J gene: TRBJ1-1
CDR3 DNA: TGCAGCGTTGTCCGTCGACGGACTTCGGCTTTCTTT
CDR3 protein: CSVVRRRTSAFF

CDR3 length: 19
D gene: TRBD1
V gene: TRBV23-1
clone size: -
J gene: TRBJ1-2
CDR3 DNA: TGCGCCAGCAGTCGGACAGGGGGAGTCCACACATGGGTCAACTATGGCTACACCTTC
CDR3 protein: CASSRTGGVHTWVNYGYTF

CDR3 length: 14
D gene: -
V gene: TRBV6-5
clone size: once
J gene: TRBJ2-7
CDR3 DNA: TGTGCCAGCAGTTACTCGAGACAAGCCTACGAGCAGTACTTC
CDR3 protein: CASSYSRQAYEQYF

CDR3 length: 10
D gene: -
V gene: TRBV28
clone size: once
J gene: TRBJ2-7
CDR3 DNA: TGTGCCACATTCCGGCGGGTGGAGTACTTC
CDR3 protein: CATFRRVEYF

CDR3 length: 15
D gene: -
V gene: TRBV27
clone size: -
J gene: TRBJ2-7
CDR3 DNA: TGTGCCAGCAGTCCGGTTGGGCTAGCCGCCTACGAGCAGTACTTC
CDR3 protein: CASSPVGLAAYEQYF

CDR3 length: 14
D gene: -
V gene: TRBV30
clone size: -
J gene: TRBJ1-1
CDR3 DNA: TGTGCCTGGGGTCCCAAGGGCGGGTACACTGAAGCTTTCTTT
CDR3 protein: CAWGPKGGYTEAFF

CDR3 length: 21
D gene: TRBD1
V gene: TRBV6-7
clone size: -
J gene: TRBJ1-5
CDR3 DNA: TGTGCCAGCAGTCACCGGGACAGGGGCTTTTGGGTGGGGAATAGCAATCAGCCCCAGCATTTT
CDR3 protein: CASSHRDRGFWVGNSNQPQHF

CDR3 length: 16
D gene: -
V gene: TRBV5-4
clone size: -
J gene: TRBJ1-2
CDR3 DNA: TGTGCCAGCAGCTTGGCCCGGGACTCCTCTAGGGATGGCTACACCTTC
CDR3 protein: CASSLARDSSRDGYTF

CDR3 length: 15
D gene: -
V gene: TRBV7-8
clone size: few
J gene: TRBJ2-1
CDR3 DNA: TGTGCCAGCAGCTTAGTTGGCCCAGGGTTGAATGAGCAGTTCTTC
CDR3 protein: CASSLVGPGLNEQFF

CDR3 length: 15
D gene: -
V gene: TRBV28
clone size: -
J gene: TRBJ2-5
CDR3 DNA: TGTGCCAGCAGTTTACCCCCGGGACTTTCGGGGACCCAGTACTTC
CDR3 protein: CASSLPPGLSGTQYF

CDR3 length: 14
D gene: -
V gene: TRBV5-1
clone size: once
J gene: TRBJ1-1
CDR3 DNA: TGCGCCAGCAGCCTCGACACCGTGAACACTGAAGCTTTCTTT
CDR3 protein: CASSLDTVNTEAFF